This T cell receptor (beta chain) was captured by sequencing in a study of response to subunit inactivated influenza vaccine. The study's findings and limits: Seasonal influenza vaccination, on each occasion, was suggested by the authors to recruit few new T cells.

The CDR3 has 16 amino acids. Trimming left V 3 bases short and J 3 bases short, with 13 bases between. Germline V gene lookup returns CDR1 SGHRS and CDR2 YFSETQ. Concerning this clonotype itself: Its antigen is currently unknown.

TCRdb independently ran MiXCR on the RT-PCR reads; one entry per CDR3 protein. The table has 400,000 to 650,000 distinct CDR3 sequences, more than 7% seen once. The clonotype originates from a man between 50 and 70 years old who received an inactivated influenza vaccine. This chain links TRBV5-1 with TRBJ2-6; D may be TRBD1 (5 bases). The source material was PBMCs from blood, sampled less than 30 months after vaccination. The CDR3 DNA reads TGCGCCAGCAGCTGGGGCGGTATGGATGGGGCCAACGTCCTGACTTTC. Amino acids: CASSWGGMDGANVLTF.